This entry lists 8 T cell receptor beta chains sequenced from one sample in a study of blood T cell repertoires in COVID-19 (dated by TCRdb to the early 2020s). Library construction relied on the immunoSEQ multiplex PCR assay. TCRdb's version of the immuneACCESS table is confined to in-frame rearrangements and falls short of the full clone set. An unresolved V gene accounts for under half of the shortfall where checked; the remainder is of unknown origin. Counted in this sample were about 260,000 clones; 87% of them appeared once. Over 1.2% of the sample lies in the top ten. Sample: peripheral blood. Source of these receptors: a woman between 35 and 50 years old who had recovered from COVID-19.

The gene calls are TRBV5-1 and TRBJ1-2, with D possibly matching TRBD1 (5 bases). Germline values: CDR1 SGHRS, CDR2 YFSETQ. Trimming left V 0 bases short and J 8 bases short, with 29 bases between. The CDR3 has 19 amino acids. The CDR3 loop is CASSLAASRQTYGSSGYTF. DNA for the CDR3: TGCGCCAGCAGCTTGGCCGCGAGCCGACAGACCTATGGATCGAGCGGCTACACCTTC.

The gene calls are TRBV7-8 and TRBJ1-1; tentative D call: TRBD1 (5 bases). The CDR3 runs 17 residues. Between the trimmed V and J ends, which lost 6 bases and 0 bases, there was a span of 20 bases. Germline loops: CDR1 SGHVS, CDR2 FQNEAQ. CDR3 sequence: CASSYLFRGSMNTEAFF. The CDR3 DNA reads as TGTGCCAGCAGTTATCTCTTTAGGGGCTCCATGAACACTGAAGCTTTCTTT.

The V and J genes are TRBV5-4 and TRBJ2-5, with TRBD2 identical over 7 bases. CDR3 size: 13 residues. The V gene end was trimmed by 2 bases and the J gene end by 5 bases; junction bases not matched to a gene: 3. Germline lookup yields CDR1 SGHNT and CDR2 YYREEE (reference sequence). The DNA for the CDR3 is TGTGCCAGCAGCTTAGCTAGCGGTGAGACCCAGTACTTC. Its protein product is CASSLASGETQYF.

This rearrangement joins TRBV6-6 to TRBJ1-3; D unresolved. The CDR3 is made up of 15 amino acids. Germline assignment: CDR1 MNHNY and CDR2 SVGAGI (reference sequence). Trimming left V 3 bases short and J 2 bases short, with 11 bases between. The CDR3 DNA is TGTGCCAGCAGTTATAACTCCGGGGCTGGAAACACCATATATTTT. Its protein is CASSYNSGAGNTIYF.

As concerns this clone: Within the sample, other DNA sequences also encode this same CDR3. J is TRBJ1-2 and V is TRBV27; tentative D call: TRBD1 (6 bases). V was trimmed by 0 bases and J by 7 bases, leaving 6 bases between them. The germline V gene has CDR1 MNHEY and CDR2 SMNVEV (reference sequence). This CDR3 has 12 amino acids. CDR3 DNA sequence: TGTGCCAGCAGTTTATCAGGGGGTGGCTACACCTTC. It specifies CASSLSGGGYTF.

V gene TRBV6-5 combines with J gene TRBJ1-2; D not certain. The CDR3 sequence is 13 residues long. Germline V gene data show CDR1 as MNHEY and CDR2 as SVGAGI. V was pared by 6 bases and J by 3 bases, with 11 bases between. The CDR3 is CASRRPRDYGYTF. CDR3 nucleotide sequence: TGTGCCAGCAGGCGTCCGAGAGACTATGGCTACACCTTC.

The J gene is TRBJ2-7, the V gene TRBV11-2, with 8 bases aligning to TRBD2. Germline CDR1 reads SGHAT; CDR2 reads FQNNGV. The CDR3 spans 15 residues. Trimming removed 3 bases from V and 1 base from J; junction bases left unmatched: 5. The CDR3 bases are TGTGCCAGCAGCTTTACTAGCGGCTATTCCTACGAGCAGTACTTC. Encoded protein: CASSFTSGYSYEQYF. The entire variable domain, with the rest obtained from reference TRBV11-2 and TRBJ2-7, is as follows: EAGVAQSPRYKIIEKRQSVAFWCNPISGHATLYWYQQILGQGPKLLIQFQNNGVVDDSQLPKDRFSAERLKGVDSTLKIQPAKLEDSAVYLCASSFTSGYSYEQYFGPGTRLTVT.

The chain has TRBV6-6 and TRBJ2-7, with TRBD1 matching 9 bases. Germline CDR1 is MNHNY and CDR2 is SVGAGI (reference sequence). This CDR3 is 13 amino acids long. Losses at the gene ends were 7 bases for V and 5 bases for J; bases not matched to a gene: 6. The CDR3 coding sequence is TGTGCCAGCATTGGGGGACAGGGCCACGAGCAGTACTTC. Protein: CASIGGQGHEQYF.